A single sample gave rise to the 9 T cell receptor beta chains below, sequenced in a study of shared clonotypes between healthy human individuals. The protocol was immunoSEQ multiplex PCR, while the TCRdb copy is restricted to in-frame clones and leaves out a portion. The sample includes approximately 2.1 million clones, approximately 93% of them seen just once. The sequenced sample was naive CD4+ T cells from PBMCs. Subset meaning: CD45RA+ positively selected. The source is a man younger than 35 in good health. Some clones in this sample may be carry-over from other donors' samples.

This clone was detected only once. The chain carries TRBV5-1 and TRBJ2-7, with D possibly being TRBD1 (7 bases). CDR3 length: 14 residues. CDR1 is SGHRS and CDR2 is YFSETQ in the germline V gene. V was shortened by 0 bases and J by 7 bases, with 14 bases between the two germline ends. The CDR3 protein is CASSLGVQGREQYF. CDR3 nucleotide sequence: TGCGCCAGCAGCTTGGGAGTACAGGGGAGGGAGCAGTACTTC.

The chain employs TRBV28 and TRBJ2-1, with 14 bases lining up with TRBD2. CDR1 and CDR2 (germline): MDHEN, SYDVKM. The CDR3 totals 16 residues. After removal of 4 bases from V and 9 bases from J, the junction contained 8 bases not matched to a gene. CDR3 bases: TGTGCCAGCAGTTCCCCGACTAGCGGGAGGGTAGGTGAGCAGTTCTTC. Its translation is CASSSPTSGRVGEQFF.

The rearrangement uses TRBV19 and TRBJ2-1, with 10 bases identical to TRBD2. Trimming at V came to 10 bases and at J to 7 bases, leaving 13 bases not matched to a gene. Looked up from germline, CDR1 is LNHDA and CDR2 is SQIVND (reference sequence). The CDR3 sequence is 15 residues long. The DNA for the CDR3 is TGTGCCACTAAGCCGAGCGGGAGGGCCAGAAATGAGCAGTTCTTC. Residues: CATKPSGRARNEQFF.

The rearrangement uses TRBV11-2 and TRBJ2-1; 7 bases match TRBD2. The CDR3 length is 17 residues. Losses at the gene ends were 5 bases for V and 3 bases for J; bases not matched to a gene: 13. Germline CDR1 is SGHAT and CDR2 is FQNNGV. The CDR3 sequence is CASSLRWGGSNYNEQFF. The CDR3 bases are TGTGCCAGCAGCCTAAGATGGGGCGGGAGTAACTACAATGAGCAGTTCTTC.

The sample holds a few counts of this clone. The chain uses TRBV28 and TRBJ1-5; TRBD1 matches 9 bases. From germline, CDR1 is MDHEN and CDR2 SYDVKM. The CDR3 is 15 amino acids. V lost 4 bases, J lost 10 bases, and 11 bases stayed unmatched. This chain's CDR3 is CASSSLMGQGPPQHF. CDR3 nucleotides: TGTGCCAGCAGTTCTCTAATGGGACAGGGCCCACCCCAGCATTTT. Full variable domain (rest looked up from reference TRBV28 and TRBJ1-5): DVKVTQSSRYLVKRTGEKVFLECVQDMDHENMFWYRQDPGLGLRLIYFSYDVKMKEKGDIPEGYSVSREKKERFSLILESASTNQTSMYLCASSSLMGQGPPQHFGDGTRLSIL.

V gene TRBV7-2 combines with J gene TRBJ2-1; D is ambiguous. V was pared by 6 bases and J by 5 bases, with 14 bases between. CDR3 length equals 14 residues. The germline V gene has CDR1 SGHTA and CDR2 FQGNSA. CDR3 sequence (DNA): TGTGCCAGCAGACGAGTAAAGGGCGACAATGAGCAGTTCTTC. Its protein product is CASRRVKGDNEQFF.

The chain uses TRBV9 and TRBJ2-5; TRBD2 aligns across 9 bases. V dropped 4 bases and J dropped 7; count of bases not matched to a gene: 5. Per germline, CDR1 SGDLS and CDR2 YYNGEE. This CDR3 comprises 13 residues. CDR3 DNA sequence: TGTGCCAGCAGCCCCCGGCGGGGGGGGACCCAGTACTTC. Its translation is CASSPRRGGTQYF.

This chain links TRBV11-2 with TRBJ2-1; 10 positions agree with TRBD1. The V gene's germline CDR1 is SGHAT and CDR2 FQNNGV. V gave up 5 bases and J gave up 6 bases; unmatched junction bases: 7. This CDR3 has 15 residues. CDR3 in DNA: TGTGCCAGCAGCGGGCCGGGACAGGGGACCAATGAGCAGTTCTTC. Amino acid sequence: CASSGPGQGTNEQFF.

As concerns this clone: Other DNA sequences of this sample code for an identical CDR3. This chain joins TRBV6-5 and TRBJ2-7; a possible D gene is TRBD1 (5 bases). V was trimmed by 2 bases and J by 2 bases, leaving 10 bases between them. This CDR3 spans 14 amino acids. Germline CDR1 and CDR2: MNHEY and SVGAGI. CDR3 DNA sequence: TGTGCCAGCAGTTACCGAACAGGTGCCTACGAGCAGTACTTC. This codes for CASSYRTGAYEQYF.